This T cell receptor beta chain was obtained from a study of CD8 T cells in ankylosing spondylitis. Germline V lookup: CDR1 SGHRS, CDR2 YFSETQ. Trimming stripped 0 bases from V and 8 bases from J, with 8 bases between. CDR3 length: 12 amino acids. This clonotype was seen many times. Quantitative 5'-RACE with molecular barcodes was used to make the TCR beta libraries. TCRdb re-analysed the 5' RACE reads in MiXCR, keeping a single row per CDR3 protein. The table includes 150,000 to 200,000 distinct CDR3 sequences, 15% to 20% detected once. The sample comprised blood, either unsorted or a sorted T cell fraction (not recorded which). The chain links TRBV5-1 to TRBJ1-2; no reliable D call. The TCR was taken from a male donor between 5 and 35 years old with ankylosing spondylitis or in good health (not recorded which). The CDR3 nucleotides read TGCGCCAGCAGCTTGGGCCAGTTGGGCTACACCTTC. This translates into CASSLGQLGYTF.